Below, 3 T cell receptor beta chains from the same sample are listed, as sequenced in a study of beta chain features in type 1 diabetes. Every isolated RNA sample was fully reverse transcribed, so sequencing captured expressed TCRB transcripts. Only in-frame clones appear in the TCRdb table, and some are missing; sequencing was by immunoSEQ multiplex PCR. The top ten hold around 0.029% of the sample, which has 200,000 to 300,000 clones, approximately 20% seen once. Their cognate antigens are unknown. The study, taken as a whole, reports: All four CD4+ subsets from Type 1 diabetes patients carried moderately but significantly shorter TCRB CDR3s.

The sample comprised naive CD4+ T cells from blood. The receptors derive from a woman in her thirties or forties with type 1 diabetes.

V is TRBV9 and J is TRBJ2-5; weak D call: TRBD1 (6 bases). The ends were cut back, 0 bases at V and 5 bases at J, with 14 bases in the middle. CDR1 and CDR2 from the germline V gene are SGDLS and YYNGEE. The CDR3 is made up of 15 amino acids. This CDR3 reads CASSVGGPRTETQYF. The CDR3 region has the DNA TGTGCCAGCAGCGTAGGGGGGCCACGGACGGAGACCCAGTACTTC.

This clone has a handful of counts. This rearrangement joins TRBV28 to TRBJ2-7, with a tentative D call TRBD2 (5 bases). CDR3 length equals 12 residues. CDR1 and CDR2 from the germline V gene are MDHEN and SYDVKM. V dropped 5 bases and J dropped 5 bases, with 10 bases sitting between them. Here the CDR3 DNA reads TGTGCCAGCAGTCCCACTAGGCACGAGCAGTACTTC. This codes for CASSPTRHEQYF.

The V call is TRBV28, the J call TRBJ2-7; 10 bases map to TRBD1. Losses at the gene ends were 2 bases for V and 3 bases for J; bases not matched to a gene: 7. The CDR3 contains 16 residues. The germline V gene has CDR1 MDHEN and CDR2 SYDVKM. The CDR3 sequence is CASSLPTGGAFYEQYF. CDR3 sequence (DNA): TGTGCCAGCAGTTTACCGACAGGGGGCGCGTTCTACGAGCAGTACTTC.